This TCR beta chain derives from a study of CXCR3-negative and CXCR3-positive naive CD8 T cells. For the study at large: Each library held about 1.5 +/- 0.3 million TRB reads, about 140 million in total. Broader study findings: TRB CDR3s of CXCR3-positive naive cells were more hydrophobic than those of CXCR3-negative naive cells. Most assays were run on fresh PBMCs (CXCR3 expression partially decreased after cryopreservation).

UMI-labeled 5' RACE yielded the TRB cDNA libraries. Using the 5' RACE reads, TCRdb records one entry per CDR3 protein without DNA. This table holds some 66,000 distinct CDR3 sequences. Those CD8+ T cells considered naive were CD45RO-CCR7+CD27+CD95-. Points on this clonotype: No antigen is known for it.

The sequencing sample was made of naive CXCR3- CD8+ T cells from blood. Subset in this sample: CD45RO-CCR7+CD27+CD95- naive CD8+ T cells lacking CXCR3 (TNR3-). The receptor was isolated from a human donor in good health. Some clones in this sample may be carry-over from other donors' samples.

The CDR3 reads CAISERRGATYEQYF. This chain links TRBV10-3 with TRBJ2-7. The CDR3 covers 15 residues. Germline V lookup: CDR1 ENHRY, CDR2 SYGVKD.